This TCR beta chain was captured in a study of T cells in Graves' hyperthyroidism and ophthalmopathy (dated by TCRdb to between 2018 and 2021). The study in broad terms: To identify distinguishing TCR V-J signatures, a discovery cohort of about 95 patients was used, comprising 43 with Graves' ophthalmopathy and roughly 60 with stable Graves' hyperthyroidism. According to the paper, TCR Vbeta CDR3 sequencing was carried out on 135 peripheral blood samples, which came from 40 to 45 ophthalmopathy, around 74 hyperthyroidism and approximately 17 progressor patients. An independent validation cohort of under 20 hyperthyroidism patients and over 15 patients who later progressed to ophthalmopathy tested prospective prediction of ophthalmopathy. The roughly 90 discovery patients were divided at random into training and test sets in a 7:3 ratio. Thyroid tissue and blood T-cell repertoires from several Graves' hyperthyroidism patients were also compared in the study. Following sampling, methimazole starting at 30 mg daily was given to hyperthyroidism patients, and high-dose intravenous methylprednisolone was given to ophthalmopathy patients.

Amplification of TCR beta CDR3 regions was carried out from RNA transcripts. The TCR CDR3 was subjected to a first round of RT-PCR using the HTBI primer set and the Qiagen OneStep RT-PCR kit. Libraries were constructed in a second round of multiplex PCR, after which size selection and purification were performed. Libraries were sequenced paired-end with 100 bp reads on an Illumina HiSeq2000. The paper's processing steps were these. Raw data were processed with SOAPnuke, discarding reads with adapters, uncalled bases, mean Phred below 15, or no exact constant-primer or identifier match. High-quality paired reads were merged using COPE v1.2.5, and each unique nucleotide sequence was defined as a clonotype. MiTCR v1.1 was used to align clonotypes to the IMGT TRBV, TRBD and TRBJ reference segments. The analysis included only V-J combinations with a frequency above 0.0001, which together covered around 99% of the repertoires. The TCS score was defined as F50 (clonal expansion) divided by E x V (chaos), with BLOSUM62-based TCRdist calculated between CDR3 peptides within each V-J. Welch's t-statistics and random forest reduced roughly 530 V-J features to roughly 13, which were used in a naive Bayes classifier (R e1071). The public sequencing data were trimmed at Q25 with fastp and processed into clonotypes with MiXCR by TCRdb, which kept only in-frame beta chains. Under each unique CDR3 protein, matching rows form one entry showing the most common genes and DNA. TCRdb's processing, not the authors' own work, is the source of the V and J calls. The sample records some 600,000 distinct CDR3 sequences, around 45% of which are singletons. The top ten hold roughly 8.2% of the sample.

The investigation overall reported the following: Most expanded thyroid clonotypes (frequency above 0.001) were also detected in blood, suggesting blood repertoires may reflect thyroid immune responses. No statistical method was used to fix the sample size in advance, and group allocation was not hidden from the investigators. In validation, the model predicted progression to ophthalmopathy a median of 6.5 months before onset, with around 70% sensitivity and about 72% specificity. A 13 V-J signature model separated ophthalmopathy from stable hyperthyroidism, with 87.88% sensitivity and roughly 84% specificity in cross-validation and 80%/75% in testing.

Stable Graves' hyperthyroidism was defined as the absence of progression to ophthalmopathy over 18 months of follow-up. Hyperthyroidism patients were newly diagnosed, with disease duration under 2 months, and aged 18 to 65 years. Exclusion was applied to patients with uncontrolled infections, other autoimmune diseases, pregnancy or lactation. Diagnoses relied on clinical symptoms, serum thyroxine and TRAb, thyroid ultrasound and orbital computed tomography. Total RNA was extracted using Trizol reagent, and RNA quality was assessed on an Agilent 2100 Bioanalyzer. There are many counts of this clonotype. Its antigen has not been determined. No qualities accompany the bases; no much larger clone lies one base away. CDR1 and CDR2, per the germline V gene, are SGHTA and FQGNSA. The CDR3 sequence holds 13 residues, the cysteine and phenylalanine included. Here the CDR3 DNA is all that survives: 39 bases in frame from base 1. V is pared back by 0 bases and J by 3 bases, with 6 bases lying between the germline termini.

The origin of this receptor is a woman between 18 and 29 years old with Graves' hyperthyroidism. Donor details come from another sample of the same person, matched by shared clones. Sequencing input: peripheral blood or thyroid tissue (not recorded which). The rearrangement joined TRBV7-2 to TRBJ2-7; the D gene is perhaps TRBD2, from 6 matching bases. The CDR3: CASSLATSYEQYF. In nucleotide form, the sequence is TGTGCCAGCAGCTTAGCGACTAGCTACGAGCAGTACTTC. Beyond the CDR3, the reference TRBV7-2 and TRBJ2-7 genes provide the residues; the full variable domain reads: GAGVSQSPSNKVTEKGKDVELRCDPISGHTALYWYRQSLGQGLEFLIYFQGNSAPDKSGLPSDRFSAERTGGSVSTLTIQRTQQEDSAVYLCASSLATSYEQYFGPGTRLTVT.